The 28 T cell receptor beta chains reported below all come from one sample, sequenced in a study of fetal regulatory T cell absence and autoimmunity. Here immunoSEQ multiplex PCR was the method, and the copy in TCRdb shows in-frame clones only, minus some. Here the sample spans around 100,000 clones, approximately 75% being singletons. The sequenced sample was pancreas tissue. These receptors were obtained from a male donor with IPEX syndrome.

The chain joins TRBV27 to TRBJ1-2, with a possible D match to TRBD1 (6 bases). Trimming took off 5 bases at V and 7 bases at J, with 17 bases between the two ends. The CDR3 has 14 amino acids. CDR1 and CDR2 (germline): MNHEY, SMNVEV (reference sequence). The CDR3 is CASSLNQGRGGYTF. The CDR3 DNA sequence: TGTGCCAGCAGTCTTAACCAGGGGAGGGGTGGCTACACCTTC.

The chain is built from TRBV11-2 and TRBJ2-3; 11 nucleotides align to TRBD2. V was clipped by 1 base and J by 6 bases; unmatched bases: 6. CDR1 is SGHAT, CDR2 FQNNGV, per germline. This CDR3 has 16 amino acids. DNA of the CDR3: TGTGCCAGCAGCTTAGCACTAGCGGGAGCAGGGGATACGCAGTATTTT. The encoded protein is CASSLALAGAGDTQYF. The variable domain in full, completed from reference TRBV11-2 and TRBJ2-3, reads EAGVAQSPRYKIIEKRQSVAFWCNPISGHATLYWYQQILGQGPKLLIQFQNNGVVDDSQLPKDRFSAERLKGVDSTLKIQPAKLEDSAVYLCASSLALAGAGDTQYFGPGTRLTVL.

This clone was counted only a few times. This rearrangement joins TRBV11-2 to TRBJ2-7; D unclear. Germline-derived CDR1 and CDR2 are SGHAT and FQNNGV. The CDR3 runs to 15 residues. The V end was cut by 0 bases, the J end by 4 bases, with 13 bases between. The CDR3 loop is CASSLEIGRRYEQYF. The CDR3 coding sequence is TGTGCCAGCAGCTTAGAGATTGGTAGAAGGTACGAGCAGTACTTC.

The chain has TRBV5-4 and TRBJ1-1; 8 positions match TRBD1. Germline V CDR1 and CDR2: SGHNT, YYREEE (reference sequence). V shed 3 bases, J shed 1 base, and the junction held 5 bases outside the gene matches. This CDR3 spans 15 amino acids. CDR3 in DNA: TGTGCCAGCAGCTGGGCCGGGACAGGGAACACTGAAGCTTTCTTT. It specifies CASSWAGTGNTEAFF. Complete variable domain (other parts from reference TRBV5-4 and TRBJ1-1): ETGVTQSPTHLIKTRGQQVTLRCSSQSGHNTVSWYQQALGQGPQFIFQYYREEENGRGNFPPRFSGLQFPNYSSELNVNALELDDSALYLCASSWAGTGNTEAFFGQGTRLTVV.

This chain joins TRBV4-1 and TRBJ2-3; possibly TRBD1 or TRBD2 for D (5 bases each). CDR3 length: 19 residues. Deletions cut 1 base from V and 7 bases from J, with 27 bases between. The V gene's germline CDR1 is MGHRA and CDR2 YSYEKL. This CDR3 is CASSQVSGPRLGVENTQYF. The CDR3 region has the DNA TGCGCCAGCAGCCAAGTGTCGGGACCGAGACTGGGGGTCGAAAATACGCAGTATTTT.

In DNA form, the CDR3 reads TGTGCCAGCTCACCATTCGGGCTAGCAAGCACAGATACGCAGTATTTT. Translation gives CASSPFGLASTDTQYF. This rearrangement joins TRBV18 to TRBJ2-3; possible D gene TRBD2, 5 bases. The germline V and J ends were trimmed by 2 bases and 0 bases, with 12 bases remaining between them. This CDR3 spans 16 amino acids. Germline V gives CDR1 KGHSH, CDR2 LQKENI. Full variable domain (rest looked up from reference TRBV18 and TRBJ2-3): NAGVMQNPRHLVRRRGQEARLRCSPMKGHSHVYWYRQLPEEGLKFMVYLQKENIIDESGMPKERFSAEFPKEGPSILRIQQVVRGDSAAYFCASSPFGLASTDTQYFGPGTRLTVL.

This clone was observed a few times. CDR3 sequence (DNA): TGTGCCAGCAGCTACAAGCGGGGACAAGAGACCCAGTACTTC. Amino acid sequence: CASSYKRGQETQYF. The rearrangement links TRBV7-2 to TRBJ2-5, with TRBD2 identical over 7 bases. Germline values: CDR1 SGHTA, CDR2 FQGNSA. The CDR3 contains 14 residues. The J segment lost 2 bases and the V segment lost 4 bases, leaving 4 bases of the junction unmatched.

The chain employs TRBV13 and TRBJ2-3; D possibly corresponds to TRBD2 (6 bases). The CDR3 has 15 amino acids. Germline V gene sequence: CDR1 PRHDT, CDR2 FYEKMQ (reference sequence). Trimming stripped 5 bases from V and 0 bases from J, with 12 bases between. The CDR3 here is CASSTDYSSTDTQYF. Here the CDR3 DNA reads TGTGCCAGCAGCACGGACTACTCTAGCACAGATACGCAGTATTTT.

V gene TRBV5-1 combines with J gene TRBJ1-1; 7 bases are a match to TRBD1. Germline CDR1 is SGHRS and CDR2 is YFSETQ. This CDR3 contains 15 residues. V gave up 4 bases and J gave up 4 bases; unmatched junction bases: 10. The CDR3 region is CASSLRQGRGTEAFF. CDR3 coding DNA: TGCGCCAGCAGCCTAAGACAGGGAAGAGGCACTGAAGCTTTCTTT.

This chain connects TRBV5-8 to TRBJ1-4, with TRBD1 matching over 7 bases. The CDR3 has 14 residues. CDR1 is SGHTS, CDR2 YDEGEE, per germline. V was clipped by 5 bases and J by 7 bases; unmatched bases: 8. The CDR3 DNA is TGTGCCAGCAGGGCAGGGGGTCGCATTGAAAAACTGTTTTTT. Its protein product is CASRAGGRIEKLFF. Combining the CDR3 with reference TRBV5-8 and TRBJ1-4 gives the whole variable domain EAGVTQSPTHLIKTRGQQATLRCSPISGHTSVYWYQQALGLGLQFLLWYDEGEERNRGNFPPRFSGRQFPNYSSELNVNALELEDSALYLCASRAGGRIEKLFFGSGTQLSVL.

The genes are TRBV6-5 and TRBJ2-1; 7 bases match TRBD1. V trimming: 6 bases; J trimming: 4 bases; junction bases outside the gene matches: 3. The CDR3 contains 13 residues. CDR1 and CDR2 from the germline V gene are MNHEY and SVGAGI. The CDR3 loop reads CASSGQVYNEQFF. The CDR3 DNA reads TGTGCCAGCAGCGGACAGGTTTACAATGAGCAGTTCTTC.

The V and J genes are TRBV21-1 and TRBJ1-6; the D call in the table, TRBD1, was not verified against the DNA. TRBV21-1 is labeled a pseudogene. This CDR3 is built from 21 residues. Here the CDR3 reads CASSKVKGPTVASSYNSPLHF. CDR3 DNA: TGTGCCAGCAGCAAAGTAAAAGGCCCGACAGTCGCCTCCTCCTATAATTCACCCCTCCACTTT.

The chain employs TRBV4-2 and TRBJ2-1, with 8 bases that match TRBD2. From germline, CDR1 is LGHNA and CDR2 YNFKEQ. The length of the CDR3 is 14 residues. Germline trimming cut 1 base from V and 6 bases from J; bases unmatched to any gene: 2. CDR3 amino acids: CASSQAGGPNEQFF. The CDR3 nucleotides are TGTGCCAGCAGCCAAGCGGGAGGGCCCAATGAGCAGTTCTTC.

This clone was counted only a few times. The gene calls are TRBV14 and TRBJ1-6; D gene ambiguous. Per germline, CDR1 SGHDN and CDR2 FVKESK. The CDR3 is 14 residues long. V lost 0 bases, J lost 9 bases, and 9 bases lay in between. For the CDR3, the DNA is TGTGCCAGCAGCCAAGATCGGGCAGGTTCACCCCTCCACTTT. Its translation is CASSQDRAGSPLHF.

The rearrangement links TRBV30 to TRBJ2-1; maybe TRBD2 (5 bases). The CDR3 contains 16 residues. V was shortened by 3 bases and J by 0 bases, with 15 bases between the two germline ends. Germline V gene sequence: CDR1 GTSNPN, CDR2 SVGIG (reference sequence). The CDR3 loop is CAWSPPEVSSYNEQFF. As DNA, the CDR3 is TGTGCCTGGAGCCCGCCGGAGGTGAGCTCCTACAATGAGCAGTTCTTC.

The gene calls are TRBV5-1 and TRBJ2-1, with 8 bases aligning to TRBD2. Germline V gives CDR1 SGHRS, CDR2 YFSETQ. V gave up 4 bases and J gave up 1 base; unmatched junction bases: 22. This CDR3 comprises 21 residues. The CDR3 DNA follows: TGCGCCAGCAGCCTCCACTTTATCGGGAGGGCCATGAGTAGGTCCTACAATGAGCAGTTCTTC. Translation: CASSLHFIGRAMSRSYNEQFF.

The chain links TRBV7-2 to TRBJ2-5, with 10 bases that match TRBD1. Trimming removed 3 bases from V and 7 bases from J; junction bases left unmatched: 5. Germline CDR1 SGHTA, CDR2 FQGNSA. The CDR3 length is 14 residues. The CDR3: CASSFSDRGRTQYF. The DNA for the CDR3 is TGTGCCAGCAGCTTCAGCGACAGGGGGCGGACCCAGTACTTC. Variable domain in full (rest from reference TRBV7-2 and TRBJ2-5): GAGVSQSPSNKVTEKGKDVELRCDPISGHTALYWYRQSLGQGLEFLIYFQGNSAPDKSGLPSDRFSAERTGGSVSTLTIQRTQQEDSAVYLCASSFSDRGRTQYFGPGTRLLVL.

This clone appeared a few times. The chain joins TRBV12-5 to TRBJ2-7; 7 bases align to TRBD1. The germline V gene encodes CDR1 LGHNT and CDR2 FRNRAP. V dropped 6 bases and J dropped 4; count of bases not matched to a gene: 9. The CDR3 covers 14 residues. The CDR3, as DNA: TGTGCTAGTGGGGGACGACAGGGTGGTTACGAGCAGTACTTC. This encodes CASGGRQGGYEQYF.

The rearrangement joins TRBV6-6 to TRBJ1-2; 7 bases agree with TRBD1. This CDR3 spans 14 amino acids. The germline gives CDR1 MNHNY, CDR2 SVGAGI (reference sequence). V shed 4 bases and J 3 bases; nucleotides not matched to a gene: 5. The CDR3 is CASSFPGGDYGYTF. CDR3 sequence (DNA): TGTGCCAGCAGTTTCCCAGGGGGGGACTATGGCTACACCTTC.

This chain links TRBV6-6 with TRBJ2-5, with 7 bases lining up with TRBD1. Germline loops: CDR1 MNHNY, CDR2 SVGAGI (reference sequence). The CDR3 loop spans 14 amino acids. The J segment lost 4 bases and the V segment lost 4 bases, leaving 6 bases of the junction unmatched. CDR3 nucleotide sequence: TGTGCCAGCAGTTCGACAGGGATGGCAGAGACCCAGTACTTC. Translated, it gives CASSSTGMAETQYF.

The chain employs TRBV19 and TRBJ2-5; no firm D call. CDR1 and CDR2 (germline): LNHDA, SQIVND (reference sequence). There are 13 residues in the CDR3. The V and J ends lost 3 bases and 2 bases respectively, with 7 bases between them. The CDR3 DNA is TGTGCCAGTAGTATTAGACATCAAGAGACCCAGTACTTC. Translating gives CASSIRHQETQYF.

V is TRBV11-2 and J is TRBJ1-4; possibly TRBD1 for D (6 bases). Germline CDR1 and CDR2: SGHAT and FQNNGV. This CDR3 spans 17 amino acids. V was clipped by 4 bases and J by 0 bases, with 15 bases between them. The CDR3 reads CASSWTAKDATNEKLFF. The CDR3 DNA is TGTGCCAGCAGCTGGACAGCGAAAGACGCAACTAATGAAAAACTGTTTTTT.

V usage is TRBV9 and J usage is TRBJ1-1; possible D gene TRBD1, 6 bases. Germline V CDR1 and CDR2: SGDLS, YYNGEE. The CDR3 spans 17 residues. Trimming took 3 bases from V and 5 from J, leaving 23 bases between them. The CDR3, as DNA: TGTGCCAGCAGCGCGGCAAATACAGGGATGGAAGGGACTGAAGCTTTCTTT. Translated: CASSAANTGMEGTEAFF. Drawing the rest from reference TRBV9 and TRBJ1-1, the complete variable domain is DSGVTQTPKHLITATGQRVTLRCSPRSGDLSVYWYQQSLDQGLQFLIQYYNGEERAKGNILERFSAQQFPDLHSELNLSSLELGDSALYFCASSAANTGMEGTEAFFGQGTRLTVV.

This clone was seen a few times. This CDR3 reads CASSKASSYEQYF. The DNA of the CDR3 is TGTGCCAGCAGCAAGGCAAGTTCCTACGAGCAGTACTTC. The chain links TRBV7-9 to TRBJ2-7, with D hard to call. The germline V gene encodes CDR1 SEHNR and CDR2 FQNEAQ (reference sequence). Trimming shortened V by 5 bases and J by 1 base, and 9 bases separated the two germline ends. The CDR3 spans 13 residues.

This chain connects TRBV6-5 to TRBJ2-7, with 10 positions matching TRBD2. This CDR3 is 14 amino acids long. Losses at the gene ends were 6 bases for V and 3 bases for J; bases not matched to a gene: 5. Germline V CDR1 and CDR2: MNHEY, SVGAGI. In DNA form, the CDR3 reads TGTGCCAGCAGATTAGCGGGAGGCTACTACGAGCAGTACTTC. Protein product: CASRLAGGYYEQYF.

This clone was observed a single time. The rearrangement links TRBV5-1 to TRBJ1-2; a possible D gene is TRBD1 (5 bases). V was cut by 1 base and J by 6 bases, with 16 bases left in between. Germline V CDR1 and CDR2: SGHRS, YFSETQ. The CDR3 covers 15 residues. CDR3 DNA sequence: TGCGCCAGCAGCTTGTCCCCCGGGGCAGGCGATGGCTACACCTTC. The encoded protein is CASSLSPGAGDGYTF.

This clone is a singleton in its sample. V gene TRBV7-2 combines with J gene TRBJ1-2, with 7 bases identical to TRBD1. This CDR3 has 15 residues. After removal of 6 bases from V and 5 bases from J, the junction contained 12 bases not matched to a gene. Germline CDR1 is SGHTA and CDR2 is FQGNSA. In DNA form, the CDR3 reads TGTGCCAGCAGTCTCCACGACAGGGACACTTATGGCTACACCTTC. Translation: CASSLHDRDTYGYTF.

This clone was detected only once. This sequence joins TRBV27 and TRBJ2-7; tentative D call: TRBD2 (6 bases). This CDR3 is built from 14 residues. Germline V gives CDR1 MNHEY, CDR2 SMNVEV (reference sequence). Trimming stripped 8 bases from V and 3 bases from J, with 17 bases between. The DNA for the CDR3 is TGTGCCAGCTCTGGGGGAGGTTACCTCTACGAGCAGTACTTC. Residues: CASSGGGYLYEQYF.